Listed below are T cell receptor beta chains from one sample, sequenced in a study of T-cell reconstitution after alpha-beta-depleted transplantation in children. TCRdb reanalysed the PCR reads using MiXCR and keeps one entry per CDR3 protein. The table lists about half a million distinct CDR3 sequences, approximately 13% of them singletons. The sample in question was PBMCs from the stem cell graft donor, obtained from the stem cell graft. The source of these receptors is a human donor who donated a stem cell graft to a child with combined immunodeficiency. Each CDR3 is given with its conserved first and last residue. The D gene is left open where the match is weak. Clone size appears in some rows only: once, few, many, or a class for an expanded clone.

j_call	d_call	cdr3_length	v_call	clone_size	cdr3_nt	cdr3_aa
TRBJ2-1	-	14	TRBV6-4	many	TGTGCCAGCAGTGCGGAAGGGACTGGCAATGAGCAGTTCTTC	CASSAEGTGNEQFF
TRBJ2-5	TRBD2	12	TRBV12-3/TRBV12-4	-	TGTGCCTCCGGGCCGGGGGGAGAGACCCAGTACTTC	CASGPGGETQYF
TRBJ2-1	-	12	TRBV20-1	few	TGCAGTGCTAGATTTCGGGTAGATGAGCAGTTCTTC	CSARFRVDEQFF
TRBJ2-3	-	16	TRBV18	-	TGTGCCAGCTCACCCGCGGAGGACCTGTGGTACGATACGCAGTATTTT	CASSPAEDLWYDTQYF
TRBJ2-4	-	16	TRBV5-6	few	TGTGCCAGCAGCTATTTACAGGGTGCGAACAAAAACATTCAGTACTTC	CASSYLQGANKNIQYF
TRBJ2-5	TRBD1	15	TRBV4-1	-	TGCGCCAGCAGCCCCAGACAGGGCTACGAAGAGACCCAGTACTTC	CASSPRQGYEETQYF
TRBJ2-7	TRBD1	14	TRBV12-5	-	TGTGCTAGTGGTTCGACAGGGGACCTCTACGAGCAGTACTTC	CASGSTGDLYEQYF
TRBJ2-6	-	17	TRBV11-2	many	TGTGCCAGCAGCTTTATACAGGCCTCCTCTGGGGCCAACGTCCTGACTTTC	CASSFIQASSGANVLTF
TRBJ2-1	-	11	TRBV7-8	-	TGTGCCAGCAGCCTAACAGGGTCCCCGTTCTTC	CASSLTGSPFF
TRBJ2-5	-	12	TRBV28	-	TGTGCCAGCAGTACTGGGGCCACCCTTTGGCACTTC	CASSTGATLWHF
TRBJ2-1	TRBD1	14	TRBV7-2	few	TGTGCCAGCAGCCGAGGGACAGCCTACAATGAGCAGTTCTTC	CASSRGTAYNEQFF
TRBJ2-1	-	14	TRBV15	many	TGTGCCACCAGCAGAATGGGGTCCTACAATGAGCAGTTCTTC	CATSRMGSYNEQFF
TRBJ1-1	-	16	TRBV13	-	TGTGCCAGCAGCTTAGGGCAGGGGCACGCGAACACTGAAGCTTTCTTT	CASSLGQGHANTEAFF
TRBJ2-7	-	15	TRBV20-1	few	TGCAGTGCGTACCCTCTCTCGGGGCGGGGCTACGAGCAGTACTTC	CSAYPLSGRGYEQYF
TRBJ2-5	-	13	TRBV6-1	many	TGTGCCAGCGGGCTCAGGGTGAGAGAGACCCAGTACTTC	CASGLRVRETQYF
TRBJ1-5	-	18	TRBV6-9	-	TGTGCCAGCAGTTATTCCGACACGGAGCCTTATAGCAATCAGCCCCAGCATTTT	CASSYSDTEPYSNQPQHF
TRBJ2-1	-	12	TRBV7-2	-	TGTGCCAGCAGCCAAAGGGCAGGACAGCCGTTCTTC	CASSQRAGQPFF
TRBJ2-5	-	18	TRBV11-2	-	TGTGCCAGCAGCTTACAAATTGGGGACTCGTTGTACCAAGAGACCCAGTACTTC	CASSLQIGDSLYQETQYF
TRBJ2-5	TRBD2	18	TRBV4-3	few	TGCGCCAGCAGCCAAGATCCGGCGGGAGGGCCCTCGGGAGAGACCCAGTACTTC	CASSQDPAGGPSGETQYF
TRBJ2-3	TRBD2	12	TRBV25-1	few	TGTGCCAGCATGTCGGGAGGTGATACGCAGTATTTT	CASMSGGDTQYF
TRBJ2-3	TRBD1	14	TRBV12-3/TRBV12-4	-	TGTGCCAGCAGTTTAACCCCCAGGGGGTATACGCAGTATTTT	CASSLTPRGYTQYF
TRBJ2-3	-	16	TRBV21-1	-	TGTGCCAGCAGCCCCGACGAAAGGACTGGCACAGATACGCAGTATTTT	CASSPDERTGTDTQYF
TRBJ2-7	TRBD1	16	TRBV18	few	TGTGCCAGCTCACCAGGGGGGACAGGGAGGTCCTACGAGCAGTACTTC	CASSPGGTGRSYEQYF
TRBJ2-3	-	12	TRBV20-1	-	TGCAGTGCTAGGGGGGAGACAGATACGCAGTATTTT	CSARGETDTQYF
TRBJ2-3	-	13	TRBV12-3/TRBV12-4	few	TGTGCCAGCAGTCTAGCGAACGCAGATACGCAGTATTTT	CASSLANADTQYF
TRBJ2-5	TRBD2	19	TRBV10-3	-	TGTGCCATCAGTGAGTCGAGAGTGGGAGGACTAGCGGGGGGAGAGACCCAGTACTTC	CAISESRVGGLAGGETQYF
TRBJ2-1	TRBD2	17	TRBV7-9	few	TGTGCCAGCAGCCGAATCCCGACTAGCGGGAGGGACAATGAGCAGTTCTTC	CASSRIPTSGRDNEQFF
TRBJ2-1	TRBD2	17	TRBV15	many	TGTGCCACCAGCAGAGATTTATCGGGACTAACCTACAATGAGCAGTTCTTC	CATSRDLSGLTYNEQFF
TRBJ1-6	TRBD1	16	TRBV6-5	few	TGTGCCAGCAGTCACAGGGGAGGCTCCTATAATTCACCCCTCCACTTT	CASSHRGGSYNSPLHF
TRBJ2-2	-	13	TRBV4-3	many	TGCGCCAGCAGCCAACATGAAATCGGGGAGCTGTTTTTT	CASSQHEIGELFF
TRBJ2-7	-	15	TRBV5-1	many	TGCGCCAGCAGCTTGGGGAGCACCTACTCCTACGAGCAGTACTTC	CASSLGSTYSYEQYF
TRBJ1-5	TRBD1	15	TRBV5-6	few	TGTGCCAGCAGCTCCTCAGGGGGCAACAATCAGCCCCAGCATTTT	CASSSSGGNNQPQHF
TRBJ2-4	-	11	TRBV5-1	-	TGCGCCAACGGCGGGACAAACATTCAGTACTTC	CANGGTNIQYF
TRBJ2-3	-	14	TRBV12-3/TRBV12-4	few	TGTGCCAGCAGCACCCCCCTCCGGAGAGATACGCAGTATTTT	CASSTPLRRDTQYF
TRBJ2-7	-	15	TRBV15	-	TGTGCCACCAGCAGAGATCCGGGGACCTCCAACGAGCAGTACTTC	CATSRDPGTSNEQYF
TRBJ1-1	-	14	TRBV5-1	few	TGCGCCAGCAGCTCACTAATGGGTGACACTGAAGCTTTCTTT	CASSSLMGDTEAFF
TRBJ2-3	-	16	TRBV12-3/TRBV12-4	many	TGTGCCAGCAGTTCCAGTGTTAGGATGGATATAGATACGCAGTATTTT	CASSSSVRMDIDTQYF
TRBJ1-2	TRBD1	15	TRBV4-3	-	TGCGCCAGCAGCCAAGTTGCAGGGGGCGACTATGGCTACACCTTC	CASSQVAGGDYGYTF
TRBJ2-1	TRBD2	13	TRBV19	-	TGTGCCAGTAGTAATGGGAGGGGCAATGAGCAGTTCTTC	CASSNGRGNEQFF
TRBJ2-1	TRBD1	16	TRBV25-1	many	TGTGCCAGCAGTGGCAAACTGGGACAGGGAGGGAATGAGCAGTTCTTC	CASSGKLGQGGNEQFF
TRBJ2-3	-	14	TRBV7-9	many	TGTGCCAGCAGCTTAATCGGACCTCTCGATACGCAGTATTTT	CASSLIGPLDTQYF
TRBJ2-1	TRBD2	13	TRBV7-9	-	TGTGCCAGCAGCCCCCTGGGGCGGGGGATGCAGTTCTTC	CASSPLGRGMQFF
TRBJ2-5	-	15	TRBV5-6	-	TGTGCCAGCAGCTTGCTCAGGCGACGGCAAGAGACCCAGTACTTC	CASSLLRRRQETQYF
TRBJ1-1	-	13	TRBV6-2/TRBV6-3	-	TGTGCCAGCGGTTACTGGGGGAACACTGAAGCTTTCTTT	CASGYWGNTEAFF
TRBJ1-5	-	14	TRBV28	few	TGTGCCAGCAGTTTCCGACGGATCAATCAGCCCCAGCATTTT	CASSFRRINQPQHF
TRBJ2-5	-	14	TRBV24-1	many	TGTGCCACCGCGGGACCGCTCGCCCAAGAGACCCAGTACTTC	CATAGPLAQETQYF
TRBJ2-4	-	16	TRBV27	few	TGTGCCAGCAGTCGTGACCCCCACCCAGCCAAAAACATTCAGTACTTC	CASSRDPHPAKNIQYF
TRBJ2-1	-	13	TRBV6-6	few	TGTGCCAGCAGGACAGGCTCCTACAATGAGCAGTTCTTC	CASRTGSYNEQFF
TRBJ2-1	TRBD2	16	TRBV19	few	TGTGCCAGTAGTGCGAGACAGCGGGGCGTATACAATGAGCAGTTCTTC	CASSARQRGVYNEQFF
TRBJ2-3	-	15	TRBV14	few	TGTGCCAGCAGCCACTCTATAACACCCACAGATACGCAGTATTTT	CASSHSITPTDTQYF
TRBJ2-2	-	17	TRBV4-3	-	TGCGCCAGCAGCCAAGAGGTGCCAGGGGCGAACACCGGGGAGCTGTTTTTT	CASSQEVPGANTGELFF
TRBJ2-1	TRBD2	15	TRBV18	-	TGTGCCAGCTCAATTACTAGCGGAGGCTACAATGAGCAGTTCTTC	CASSITSGGYNEQFF
TRBJ2-1	TRBD2	15	TRBV10-3	many	TGTGCCATCAGTGGGTGGGGACTAGAACAAAATGAGCAGTTCTTC	CAISGWGLEQNEQFF
TRBJ2-3	TRBD1	15	TRBV12-3/TRBV12-4	once	TGTGCCAGCAAGCCGGGACAGATATTCACAGATACGCAGTATTTT	CASKPGQIFTDTQYF
TRBJ2-7	-	18	TRBV11-2	few	TGTGCCAGCAGCTTAGGGTCAGGCGGGGGCCATCCACACTACGAGCAGTACTTC	CASSLGSGGGHPHYEQYF